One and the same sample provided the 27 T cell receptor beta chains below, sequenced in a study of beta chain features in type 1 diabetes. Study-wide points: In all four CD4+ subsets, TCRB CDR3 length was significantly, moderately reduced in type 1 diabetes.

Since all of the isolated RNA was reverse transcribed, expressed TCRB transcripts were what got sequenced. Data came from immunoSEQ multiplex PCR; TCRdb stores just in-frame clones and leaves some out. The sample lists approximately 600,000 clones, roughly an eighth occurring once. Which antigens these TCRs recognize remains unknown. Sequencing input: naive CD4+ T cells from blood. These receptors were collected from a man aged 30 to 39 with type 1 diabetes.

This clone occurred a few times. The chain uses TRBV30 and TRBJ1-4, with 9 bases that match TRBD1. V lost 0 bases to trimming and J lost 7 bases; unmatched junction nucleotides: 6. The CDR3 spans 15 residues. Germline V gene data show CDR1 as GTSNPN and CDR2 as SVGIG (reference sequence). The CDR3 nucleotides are TGTGCCTGGAGTGTTGCGGGGACAGGGATTGAAAAACTGTTTTTT. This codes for CAWSVAGTGIEKLFF.

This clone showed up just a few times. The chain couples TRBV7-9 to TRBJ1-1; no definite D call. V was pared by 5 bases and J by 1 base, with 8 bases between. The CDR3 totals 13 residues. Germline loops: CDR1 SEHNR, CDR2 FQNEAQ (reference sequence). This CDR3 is CASSPRRNTEAFF. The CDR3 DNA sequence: TGTGCCAGCAGCCCGAGGCGGAACACTGAAGCTTTCTTT.

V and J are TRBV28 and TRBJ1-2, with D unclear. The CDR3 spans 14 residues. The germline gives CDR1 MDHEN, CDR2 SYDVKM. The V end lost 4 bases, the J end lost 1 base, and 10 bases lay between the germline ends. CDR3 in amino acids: CASSYRGRNYGYTF. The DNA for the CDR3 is TGTGCCAGCAGTTATCGCGGACGTAACTATGGCTACACCTTC.

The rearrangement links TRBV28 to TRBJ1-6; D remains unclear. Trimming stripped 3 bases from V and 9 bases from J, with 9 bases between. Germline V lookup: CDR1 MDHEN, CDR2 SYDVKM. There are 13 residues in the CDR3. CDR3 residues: CASSLGVFSPLHF. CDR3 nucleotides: TGTGCCAGCAGTTTGGGAGTTTTTTCACCCCTCCACTTT.

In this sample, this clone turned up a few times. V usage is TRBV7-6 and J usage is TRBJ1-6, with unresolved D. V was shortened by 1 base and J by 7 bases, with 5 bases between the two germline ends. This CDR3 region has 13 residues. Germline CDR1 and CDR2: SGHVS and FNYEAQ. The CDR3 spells CASSLGSNSPLHF. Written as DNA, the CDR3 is TGTGCCAGCAGCTTAGGATCCAATTCACCCCTCCACTTT. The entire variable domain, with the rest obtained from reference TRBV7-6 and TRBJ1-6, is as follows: GAGVSQSPRYKVTKRGQDVALRCDPISGHVSLYWYRQALGQGPEFLTYFNYEAQQDKSGLPNDRFSAERPEGSISTLTIQRTEQRDSAMYRCASSLGSNSPLHFGNGTRLTVT.

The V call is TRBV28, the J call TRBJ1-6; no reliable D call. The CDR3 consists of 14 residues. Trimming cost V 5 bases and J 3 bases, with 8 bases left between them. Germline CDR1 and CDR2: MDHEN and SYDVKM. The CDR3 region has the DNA TGTGCCAGCAGTATTATGGGCTATAATTCACCCCTCCACTTT. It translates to CASSIMGYNSPLHF.

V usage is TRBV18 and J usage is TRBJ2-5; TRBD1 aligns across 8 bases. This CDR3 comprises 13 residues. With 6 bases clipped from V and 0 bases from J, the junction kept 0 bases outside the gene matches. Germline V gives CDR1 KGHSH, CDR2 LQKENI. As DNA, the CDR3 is TGTGCCAGCTCGACAGGGGACCAAGAGACCCAGTACTTC. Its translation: CASSTGDQETQYF.

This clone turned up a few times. The CDR3 loop is CASSEGRQVFGYTF. The CDR3, as DNA: TGTGCCAGCAGTGAGGGCAGACAGGTCTTCGGCTACACCTTC. The rearrangement joins TRBV9 to TRBJ1-2; maybe TRBD1 (6 bases). The CDR3 contains 14 residues. CDR1 SGDLS and CDR2 YYNGEE come from the germline V gene. Trimming took off 5 bases at V and 8 bases at J, with 19 bases between the two ends.

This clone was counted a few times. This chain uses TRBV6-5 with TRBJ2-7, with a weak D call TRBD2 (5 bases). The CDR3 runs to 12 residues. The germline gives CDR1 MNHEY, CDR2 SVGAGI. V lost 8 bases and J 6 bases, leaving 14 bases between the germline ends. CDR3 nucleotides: TGTGCCAGCGTAAGTCGGGGTGCCGAGCAGTACTTC. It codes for CASVSRGAEQYF.

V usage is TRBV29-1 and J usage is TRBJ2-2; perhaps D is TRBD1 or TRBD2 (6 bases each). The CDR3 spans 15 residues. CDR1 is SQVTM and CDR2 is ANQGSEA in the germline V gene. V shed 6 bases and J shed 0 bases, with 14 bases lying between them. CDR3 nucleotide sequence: TGCAGCGTCTCGGGGGCCGATGCGAACACCGGGGAGCTGTTTTTT. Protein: CSVSGADANTGELFF.

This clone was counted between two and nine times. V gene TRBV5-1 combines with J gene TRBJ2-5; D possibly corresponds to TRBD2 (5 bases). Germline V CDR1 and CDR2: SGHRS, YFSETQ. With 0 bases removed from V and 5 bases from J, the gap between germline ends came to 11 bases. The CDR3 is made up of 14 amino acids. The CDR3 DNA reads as TGCGCCAGCAGCTTGGCCGGGCCGGGGGAGACCCAGTACTTC. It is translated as CASSLAGPGETQYF.

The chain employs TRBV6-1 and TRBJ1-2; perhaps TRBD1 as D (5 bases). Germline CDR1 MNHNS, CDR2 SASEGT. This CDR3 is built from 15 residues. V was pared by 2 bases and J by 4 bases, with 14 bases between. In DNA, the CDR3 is TGTGCCAGCAGTGAATCGGGCGACAGCCCCTATGGCTACACCTTC. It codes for CASSESGDSPYGYTF.

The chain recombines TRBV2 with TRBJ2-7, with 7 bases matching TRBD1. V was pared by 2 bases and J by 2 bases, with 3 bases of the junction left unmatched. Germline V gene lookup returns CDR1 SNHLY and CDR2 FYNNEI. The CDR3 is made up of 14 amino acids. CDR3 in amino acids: CASSETGQTYEQYF. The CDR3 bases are TGTGCCAGCAGTGAAACGGGACAGACCTACGAGCAGTACTTC.

The CDR3 coding sequence is TGTGCCTTGACGAACAGGGTCGCCTATAATTCACCCCTCCACTTT. It specifies CALTNRVAYNSPLHF. The V call is TRBV30, the J call TRBJ1-6, with D possibly matching TRBD1 (6 bases). The germline gives CDR1 GTSNPN, CDR2 SVGIG (reference sequence). This CDR3 is built from 15 residues. V was trimmed by 7 bases and J by 2 bases, leaving 15 bases between them.

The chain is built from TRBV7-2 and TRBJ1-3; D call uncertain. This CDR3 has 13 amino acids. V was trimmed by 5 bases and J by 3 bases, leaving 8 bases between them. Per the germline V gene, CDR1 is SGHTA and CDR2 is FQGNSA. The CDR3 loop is CASSPAFGNTIYF. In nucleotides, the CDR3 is TGTGCCAGCAGCCCAGCGTTTGGAAACACCATATATTTT.

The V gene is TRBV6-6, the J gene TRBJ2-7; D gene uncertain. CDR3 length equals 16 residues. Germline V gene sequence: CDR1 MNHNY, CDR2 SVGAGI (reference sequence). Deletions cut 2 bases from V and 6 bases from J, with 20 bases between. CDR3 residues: CASSYQYGPVMAEQYF. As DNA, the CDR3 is TGTGCCAGCAGTTACCAGTATGGACCAGTCATGGCCGAGCAGTACTTC.

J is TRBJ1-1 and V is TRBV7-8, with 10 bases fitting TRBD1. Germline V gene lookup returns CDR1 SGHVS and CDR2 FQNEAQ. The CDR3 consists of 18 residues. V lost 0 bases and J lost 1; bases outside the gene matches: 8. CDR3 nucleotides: TGTGCCAGCAGCTTAGCGGGACAGGGGAGGTGGCAGAACACTGAAGCTTTCTTT. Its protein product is CASSLAGQGRWQNTEAFF.

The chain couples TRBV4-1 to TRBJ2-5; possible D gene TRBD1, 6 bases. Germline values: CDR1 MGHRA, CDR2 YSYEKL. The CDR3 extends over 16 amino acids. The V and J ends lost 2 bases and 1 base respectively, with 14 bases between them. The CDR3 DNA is TGCGCCAGCAGCCAAAGATCCCGGACAGCCCAAGAGACCCAGTACTTC. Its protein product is CASSQRSRTAQETQYF.

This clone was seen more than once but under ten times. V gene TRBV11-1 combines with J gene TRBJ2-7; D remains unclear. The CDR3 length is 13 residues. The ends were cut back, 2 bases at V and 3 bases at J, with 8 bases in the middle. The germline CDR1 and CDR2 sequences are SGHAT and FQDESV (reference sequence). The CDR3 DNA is TGTGCCAGCAGCTTATCACAGAGCTACGAGCAGTACTTC. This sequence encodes CASSLSQSYEQYF.

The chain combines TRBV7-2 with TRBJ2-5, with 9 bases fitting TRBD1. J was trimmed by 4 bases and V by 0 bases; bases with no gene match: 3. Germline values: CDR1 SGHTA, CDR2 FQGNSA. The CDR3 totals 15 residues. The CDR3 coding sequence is TGTGCCAGCAGCTTAGCTGGGACAGGGAGAGAGACCCAGTACTTC. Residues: CASSLAGTGRETQYF.

The CDR3 DNA follows: TGTGCCACCAGCAGACCGGGACAGGGAAACACTGAAGCTTTCTTT. This gives the protein CATSRPGQGNTEAFF. V usage is TRBV15 and J usage is TRBJ1-1; 9 nucleotides agree with TRBD1. V lost 2 bases and J lost 2; bases outside the gene matches: 3. Germline V gene sequence: CDR1 LNHNV, CDR2 YYDKDF (reference sequence). The CDR3 consists of 15 residues.

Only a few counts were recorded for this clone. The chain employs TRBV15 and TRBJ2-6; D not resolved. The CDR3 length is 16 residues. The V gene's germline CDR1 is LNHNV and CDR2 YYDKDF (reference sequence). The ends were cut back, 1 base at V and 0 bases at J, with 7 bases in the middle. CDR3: CATSRVGSSGANVLTF. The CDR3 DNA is TGTGCCACCAGCAGAGTAGGTAGCTCTGGGGCCAACGTCCTGACTTTC. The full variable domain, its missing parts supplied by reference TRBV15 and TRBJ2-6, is DAMVIQNPRYQVTQFGKPVTLSCSQTLNHNVMYWYQQKSSQAPKLLFHYYDKDFNNEADTPDNFQSRRPNTSFCFLDIRSPGLGDTAMYLCATSRVGSSGANVLTFGAGSRLTVL.

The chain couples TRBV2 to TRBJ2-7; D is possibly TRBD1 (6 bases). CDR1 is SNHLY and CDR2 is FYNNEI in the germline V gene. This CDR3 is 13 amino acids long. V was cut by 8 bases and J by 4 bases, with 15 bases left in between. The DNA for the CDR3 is TGTGCCAGCGGGATACAGGGTGCTTACGAGCAGTACTTC. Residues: CASGIQGAYEQYF.

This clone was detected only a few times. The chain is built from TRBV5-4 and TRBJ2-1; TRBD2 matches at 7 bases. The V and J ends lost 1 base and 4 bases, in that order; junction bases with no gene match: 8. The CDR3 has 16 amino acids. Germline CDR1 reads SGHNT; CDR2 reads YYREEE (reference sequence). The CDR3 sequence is CASSLRASGLYNEQFF. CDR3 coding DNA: TGTGCCAGCAGCTTGAGGGCTAGCGGTCTATACAATGAGCAGTTCTTC.

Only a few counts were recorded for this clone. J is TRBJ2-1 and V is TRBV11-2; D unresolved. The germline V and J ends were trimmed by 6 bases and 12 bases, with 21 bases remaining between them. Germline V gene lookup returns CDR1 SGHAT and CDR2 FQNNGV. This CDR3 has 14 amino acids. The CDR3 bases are TGTGCCAGCAGGATAACAGCTACCCCAATAAGGCAGTTCTTC. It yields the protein CASRITATPIRQFF.

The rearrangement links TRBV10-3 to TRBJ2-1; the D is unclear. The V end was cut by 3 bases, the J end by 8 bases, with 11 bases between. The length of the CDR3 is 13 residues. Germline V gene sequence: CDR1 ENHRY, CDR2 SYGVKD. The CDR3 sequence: CAISDNANYEQFF. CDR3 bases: TGTGCCATCAGTGACAACGCCAATTATGAGCAGTTCTTC.

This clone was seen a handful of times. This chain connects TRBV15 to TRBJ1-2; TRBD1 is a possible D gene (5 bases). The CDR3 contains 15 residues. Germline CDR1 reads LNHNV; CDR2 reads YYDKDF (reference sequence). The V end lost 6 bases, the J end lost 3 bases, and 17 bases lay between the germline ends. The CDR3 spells CATSPSGGNDYGYTF. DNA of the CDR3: TGTGCCACCAGTCCCAGCGGGGGGAACGACTATGGCTACACCTTC.